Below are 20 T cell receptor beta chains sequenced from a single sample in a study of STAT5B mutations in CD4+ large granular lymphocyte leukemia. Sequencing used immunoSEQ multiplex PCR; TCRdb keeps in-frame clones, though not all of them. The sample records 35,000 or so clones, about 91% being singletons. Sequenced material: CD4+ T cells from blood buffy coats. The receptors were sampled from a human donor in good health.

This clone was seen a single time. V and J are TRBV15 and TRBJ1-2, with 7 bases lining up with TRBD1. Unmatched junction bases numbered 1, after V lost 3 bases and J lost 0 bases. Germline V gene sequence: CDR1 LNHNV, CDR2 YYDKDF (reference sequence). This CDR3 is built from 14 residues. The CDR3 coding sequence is TGTGCCACCAGCAGGGACAGGTCTAACTATGGCTACACCTTC. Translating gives CATSRDRSNYGYTF.

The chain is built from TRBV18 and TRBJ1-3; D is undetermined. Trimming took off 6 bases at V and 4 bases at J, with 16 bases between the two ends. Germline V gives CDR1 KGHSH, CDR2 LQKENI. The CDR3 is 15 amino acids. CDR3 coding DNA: TGTGCCAGCTCCCCTCCCGGAAGTTGGGGAAACACCATATATTTT. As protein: CASSPPGSWGNTIYF.

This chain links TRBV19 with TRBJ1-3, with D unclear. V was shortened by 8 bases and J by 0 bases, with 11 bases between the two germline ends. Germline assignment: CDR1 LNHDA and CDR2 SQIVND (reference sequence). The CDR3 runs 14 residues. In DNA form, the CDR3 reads TGTGCCAGTTGGATGTTAAGCTCTGGAAACACCATATATTTT. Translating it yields CASWMLSSGNTIYF.

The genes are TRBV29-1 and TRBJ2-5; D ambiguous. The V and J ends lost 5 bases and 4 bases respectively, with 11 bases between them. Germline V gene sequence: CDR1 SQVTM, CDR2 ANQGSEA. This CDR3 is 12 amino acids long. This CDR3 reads CSVSESSETQYF. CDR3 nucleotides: TGCAGCGTTTCTGAGTCTTCAGAGACCCAGTACTTC.

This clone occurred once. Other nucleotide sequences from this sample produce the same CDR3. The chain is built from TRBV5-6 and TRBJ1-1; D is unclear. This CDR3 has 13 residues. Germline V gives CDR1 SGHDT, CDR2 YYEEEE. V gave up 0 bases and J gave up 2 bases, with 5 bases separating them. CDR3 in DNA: TGTGCCAGCAGCTTGGCCCCCAACACTGAAGCTTTCTTT. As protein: CASSLAPNTEAFF.

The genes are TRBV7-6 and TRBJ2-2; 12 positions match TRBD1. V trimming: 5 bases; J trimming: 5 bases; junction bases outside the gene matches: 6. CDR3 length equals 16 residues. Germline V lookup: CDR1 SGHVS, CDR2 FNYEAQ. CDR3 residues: CASSLGTGGATGELFF. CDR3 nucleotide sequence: TGTGCCAGCAGCCTGGGGACAGGGGGCGCGACCGGGGAGCTGTTTTTT.

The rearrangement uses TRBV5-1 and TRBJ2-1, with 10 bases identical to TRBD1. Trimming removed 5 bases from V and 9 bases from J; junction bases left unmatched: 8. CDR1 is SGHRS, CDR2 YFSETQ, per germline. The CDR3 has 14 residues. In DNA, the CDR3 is TGCGCCAGCAGGTCGGGACAGGGGACCGGTGAGCAGTTCTTC. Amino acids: CASRSGQGTGEQFF.

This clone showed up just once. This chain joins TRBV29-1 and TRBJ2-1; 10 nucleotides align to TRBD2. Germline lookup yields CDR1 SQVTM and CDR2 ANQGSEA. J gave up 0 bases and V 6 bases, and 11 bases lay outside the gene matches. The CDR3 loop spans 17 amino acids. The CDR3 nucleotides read TGCAGCGTACCCGGGACTAGCGCCTCAAGCTCCTACAATGAGCAGTTCTTC. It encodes CSVPGTSASSSYNEQFF.

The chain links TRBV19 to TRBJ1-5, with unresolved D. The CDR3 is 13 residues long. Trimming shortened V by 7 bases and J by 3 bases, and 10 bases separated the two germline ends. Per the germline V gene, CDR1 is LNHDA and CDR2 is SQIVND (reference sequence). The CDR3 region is CASNLRDNQPQHF. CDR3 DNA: TGTGCCAGTAATCTACGGGACAATCAGCCCCAGCATTTT.

The CDR3 DNA reads as TGTGCCAGCAGTGAAGCAGGTTGGGGGGCGTATGGCTACACCTTC. Translating it yields CASSEAGWGAYGYTF. The rearrangement joins TRBV2 to TRBJ1-2; tentatively, D is TRBD1 (6 bases). V was trimmed by 0 bases and J by 5 bases, leaving 13 bases between them. CDR3 length: 15 residues. Looked up from germline, CDR1 is SNHLY and CDR2 is FYNNEI.

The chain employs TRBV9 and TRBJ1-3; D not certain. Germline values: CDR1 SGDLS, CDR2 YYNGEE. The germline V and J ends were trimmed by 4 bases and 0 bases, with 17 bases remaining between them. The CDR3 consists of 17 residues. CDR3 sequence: CASSRSAPRTSGNTIYF. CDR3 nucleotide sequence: TGTGCCAGCAGCCGTAGTGCGCCGCGGACCTCTGGAAACACCATATATTTT.

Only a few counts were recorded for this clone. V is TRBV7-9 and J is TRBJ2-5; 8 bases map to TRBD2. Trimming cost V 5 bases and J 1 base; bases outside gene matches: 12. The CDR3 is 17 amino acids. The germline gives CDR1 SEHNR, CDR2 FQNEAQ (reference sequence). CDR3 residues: CASSPLLVAGLQETQYF. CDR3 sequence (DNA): TGTGCCAGCAGCCCCCTTCTGGTAGCGGGACTCCAAGAGACCCAGTACTTC.

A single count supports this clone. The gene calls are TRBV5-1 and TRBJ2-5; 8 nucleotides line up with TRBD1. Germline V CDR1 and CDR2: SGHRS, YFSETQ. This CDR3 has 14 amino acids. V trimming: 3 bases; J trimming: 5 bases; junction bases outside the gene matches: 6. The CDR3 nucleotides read TGCGCCAGCAGCTCGGGACAGGCCGCGGAGACCCAGTACTTC. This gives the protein CASSSGQAAETQYF.

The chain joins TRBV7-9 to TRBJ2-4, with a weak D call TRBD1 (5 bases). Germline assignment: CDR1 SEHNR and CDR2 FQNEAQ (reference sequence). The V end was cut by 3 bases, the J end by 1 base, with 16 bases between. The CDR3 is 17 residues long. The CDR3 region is CASSFRPLGLAKNIQYF. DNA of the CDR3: TGTGCCAGCAGCTTCCGACCCCTGGGGCTGGCCAAAAACATTCAGTACTTC.

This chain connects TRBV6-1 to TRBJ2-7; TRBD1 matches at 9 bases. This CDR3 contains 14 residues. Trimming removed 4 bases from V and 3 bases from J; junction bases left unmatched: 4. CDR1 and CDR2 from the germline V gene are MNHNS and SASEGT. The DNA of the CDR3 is TGTGCCAGCAGTGGACAGGGGGTTATCTACGAGCAGTACTTC. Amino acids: CASSGQGVIYEQYF.

DNA for the CDR3: TGTGCCAGCAGCGTCGGAGGGAATTTGAACACTGAAGCTTTCTTT. Translation: CASSVGGNLNTEAFF. This chain joins TRBV9 and TRBJ1-1; D is ambiguous. The germline V and J ends were trimmed by 2 bases and 0 bases, with 11 bases remaining between them. CDR1 SGDLS and CDR2 YYNGEE come from the germline V gene. The CDR3 contains 15 residues.

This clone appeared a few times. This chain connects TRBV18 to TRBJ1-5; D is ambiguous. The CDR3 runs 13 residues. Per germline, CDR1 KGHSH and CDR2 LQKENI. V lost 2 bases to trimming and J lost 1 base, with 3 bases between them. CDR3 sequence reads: CASSPGSNQPQHF. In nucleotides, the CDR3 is TGTGCCAGCTCACCAGGGAGCAATCAGCCCCAGCATTTT.

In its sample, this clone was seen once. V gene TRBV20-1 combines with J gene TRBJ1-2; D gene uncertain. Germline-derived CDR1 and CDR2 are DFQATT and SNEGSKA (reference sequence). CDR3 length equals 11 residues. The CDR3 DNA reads TGCAGCGCCGGACTCAACTATGGCTACACCTTC. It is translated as CSAGLNYGYTF.

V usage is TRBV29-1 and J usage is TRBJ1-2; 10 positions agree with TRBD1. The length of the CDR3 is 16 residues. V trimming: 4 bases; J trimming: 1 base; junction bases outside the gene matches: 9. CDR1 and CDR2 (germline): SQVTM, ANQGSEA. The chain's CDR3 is CSVGGSGQGGNYGYTF. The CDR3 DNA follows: TGCAGCGTTGGGGGCTCCGGACAGGGGGGTAACTATGGCTACACCTTC.

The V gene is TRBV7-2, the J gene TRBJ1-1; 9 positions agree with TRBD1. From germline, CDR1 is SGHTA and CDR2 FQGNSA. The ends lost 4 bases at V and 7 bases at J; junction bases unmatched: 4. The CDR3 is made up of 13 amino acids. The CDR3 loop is CASSWNRGREAFF. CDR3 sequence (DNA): TGTGCCAGCAGCTGGAACAGGGGGCGTGAAGCTTTCTTT.